The 28 T cell receptor beta chains below were found in one sample sequenced in a study of cytomegalovirus exposure and HLA in healthy donors. Clones were read by immunoSEQ multiplex PCR, and TCRdb kept only the in-frame ones, dropping some. The sample carries more than 85,000 clones, about nine tenths recorded once. Sequencing was done on a sample of PBMCs. The source of these receptors is a woman between 18 and 30 years old in good health and CMV-seronegative.

The gene calls are TRBV5-6 and TRBJ1-1; possibly TRBD1 for D (5 bases). Trimming pared 1 base from V and 6 bases from J, leaving 7 bases between. The CDR3 runs 12 residues. Germline V gene data show CDR1 as SGHDT and CDR2 as YYEEEE. The CDR3, as DNA: TGTGCCAGCAGCTTGTGGGGGGCTGAAGCTTTCTTT. The encoded protein is CASSLWGAEAFF.

This clone was counted between two and nine times. J is TRBJ2-2 and V is TRBV5-3; 7 bases fit TRBD2. TRBV5-3 is classed as an ORF, of uncertain function. The CDR3 loop spans 18 amino acids. The ends lost 4 bases at V and 4 bases at J; junction bases unmatched: 16. The CDR3 reads CARSASGPPSGGTGELFF. The CDR3 DNA is TGTGCCAGAAGCGCCTCGGGGCCTCCGTCGGGGGGCACCGGGGAGCTGTTTTTT.

The V call is TRBV7-9, the J call TRBJ2-7; D uncertain. CDR3 length: 13 residues. V lost 1 base and J 1 base, leaving 5 bases between the germline ends. Germline loops: CDR1 SEHNR, CDR2 FQNEAQ (reference sequence). CDR3 nucleotides: TGTGCCAGCAGCTTAGTTGAGTCCTACGAGCAGTACTTC. Protein sequence: CASSLVESYEQYF.

This clone appeared a single time. The rearrangement uses TRBV6-1 and TRBJ2-1; TRBD1 agrees at 7 bases. Unmatched junction bases numbered 8, after V lost 6 bases and J lost 12 bases. Germline-derived CDR1 and CDR2 are MNHNS and SASEGT. The CDR3 runs 12 residues. CDR3 in amino acids: CASSETGTAQFF. The CDR3 DNA reads TGTGCCAGCAGCGAAACCGGGACAGCGCAGTTCTTC.

The chain links TRBV19 to TRBJ2-1, with TRBD2 as a possible D gene (6 bases). CDR1 and CDR2 from the germline V gene are LNHDA and SQIVND (reference sequence). Trimming cost V 1 base and J 5 bases, with 21 bases left between them. The CDR3 consists of 18 residues. The CDR3 coding sequence is TGTGCCAGTAGTATAGCCCCCCTAGGTAGCGGCAGCCACAATGAGCAGTTCTTC. Translating it yields CASSIAPLGSGSHNEQFF. The variable domain in full, completed from reference TRBV19 and TRBJ2-1, reads DGGITQSPKYLFRKEGQNVTLSCEQNLNHDAMYWYRQDPGQGLRLIYYSQIVNDFQKGDIAEGYSVSREKKESFPLTVTSAQKNPTAFYLCASSIAPLGSGSHNEQFFGPGTRLTVL.

The V call is TRBV9, the J call TRBJ2-1, with D tentatively TRBD2 (6 bases). The germline gives CDR1 SGDLS, CDR2 YYNGEE. Trimming removed 0 bases at V and 12 bases at J, with 13 bases between. The CDR3 has 13 amino acids. The CDR3 DNA reads TGTGCCAGCAGCGTAGCGGCGGGGAACACGCAGTTCTTC. This encodes CASSVAAGNTQFF.

This clone was picked up one time. The rearrangement links TRBV30 to TRBJ1-5, with TRBD1 as a possible D gene (6 bases). The germline gives CDR1 GTSNPN, CDR2 SVGIG (reference sequence). V dropped 0 bases and J dropped 4 bases, with 13 bases sitting between them. CDR3 length: 15 residues. The CDR3 bases are TGTGCCTGGAGTGTATCGCAGAGGGGGAATCAGCCCCAGCATTTT. Encoded protein: CAWSVSQRGNQPQHF.

The V call is TRBV4-3, the J call TRBJ2-5, with D possibly TRBD1 on 7 matching bases. Germline CDR1 LGHNA, CDR2 YSLEER. This CDR3 has 15 amino acids. V dropped 1 base and J dropped 4 bases, with 13 bases sitting between them. The CDR3 protein is CASSQGGRGVETQYF. CDR3 sequence (DNA): TGCGCCAGCAGCCAAGGAGGCAGGGGGGTAGAGACCCAGTACTTC.

V is TRBV13 and J is TRBJ2-5; D may be TRBD1 (5 bases). The CDR3 covers 13 residues. CDR1 is PRHDT, CDR2 FYEKMQ, per germline (reference sequence). The V end lost 4 bases, the J end lost 5 bases, and 11 bases lay between the germline ends. The CDR3 DNA follows: TGTGCCAGCAGCTCCAGGGTGAGTGAGACCCAGTACTTC. This encodes CASSSRVSETQYF.

This clone was observed once. The gene calls are TRBV14 and TRBJ2-7, with 7 bases that match TRBD1. J lost 3 bases, V lost 1 base, and 9 bases had no gene match. In germline, CDR1 is SGHDN, CDR2 FVKESK. The CDR3 spans 16 residues. CDR3 amino acids: CASSQGPRQGNYEQYF. The DNA of the CDR3 is TGTGCCAGCAGCCAAGGCCCTCGACAGGGTAACTACGAGCAGTACTTC. Complete variable domain (other parts from reference TRBV14 and TRBJ2-7): EAGVTQFPSHSVIEKGQTVTLRCDPISGHDNLYWYRRVMGKEIKFLLHFVKESKQDESGMPNNRFLAERTGGTYSTLKVQPAELEDSGVYFCASSQGPRQGNYEQYFGPGTRLTVT.

This chain links TRBV2 with TRBJ2-5; possible D gene TRBD2, 7 bases. Germline V gene data show CDR1 as SNHLY and CDR2 as FYNNEI. The CDR3 spans 12 residues. V was pared by 10 bases and J by 5 bases, with 14 bases between. CDR3 residues: CAISGEGETQYF. In DNA, the CDR3 is TGTGCCATCTCAGGGGAGGGCGAGACCCAGTACTTC.

The genes are TRBV19 and TRBJ2-7; no definite D call. V was shortened by 5 bases and J by 0 bases, with 11 bases between the two germline ends. Germline V gene sequence: CDR1 LNHDA, CDR2 SQIVND (reference sequence). The CDR3 totals 14 residues. The CDR3 nucleotides are TGTGCCAGTAGTCGAGGTGTTCCCTCCTACGAGCAGTACTTC. Translating gives CASSRGVPSYEQYF.

The sample holds a few counts of this clone. This chain uses TRBV16 with TRBJ1-6; weak D call: TRBD1 (5 bases). The germline V gene encodes CDR1 KGHSY and CDR2 FQNENV. Trimming cost V 1 base and J 4 bases, with 5 bases left between them. The CDR3 totals 14 residues. The CDR3 DNA reads TGTGCCAGCAGCCAATACAGGTATAATTCACCCCTCCACTTT. It encodes CASSQYRYNSPLHF.

The chain is built from TRBV5-4 and TRBJ1-1; D is ambiguous. Germline V CDR1 and CDR2: SGHNT, YYREEE (reference sequence). Trimming took off 0 bases at V and 4 bases at J, with 13 bases between the two ends. The CDR3 has 15 amino acids. CDR3 residues: CASSLGGGVFTEAFF. CDR3 coding DNA: TGTGCCAGCAGCTTGGGCGGCGGAGTATTCACTGAAGCTTTCTTT.

The count of this clone is one. This rearrangement joins TRBV30 to TRBJ1-6, with TRBD1 identical over 11 bases. The germline gives CDR1 GTSNPN, CDR2 SVGIG (reference sequence). With 3 bases clipped from V and 14 bases from J, the junction kept 15 bases outside the gene matches. This CDR3 region has 16 residues. The CDR3 here is CAWSIPGTGGKKALHF. The DNA of the CDR3 is TGTGCCTGGAGCATACCCGGGACAGGGGGTAAGAAGGCCCTCCACTTT.

The chain joins TRBV6-1 to TRBJ2-1, with D possibly being TRBD1 (6 bases). Germline values: CDR1 MNHNS, CDR2 SASEGT. Trimming left V 1 base short and J 6 bases short, with 16 bases between. This CDR3 is built from 16 residues. The DNA for the CDR3 is TGTGCCAGCAGTGAAGTTTGGACAGTCCTGGGCAATGAGCAGTTCTTC. It translates to CASSEVWTVLGNEQFF.

The chain is built from TRBV7-2 and TRBJ1-1; no reliable D call. The CDR3 has 19 amino acids. V was pared by 5 bases and J by 0 bases, with 25 bases between. Germline V gives CDR1 SGHTA, CDR2 FQGNSA. The CDR3, as DNA: TGTGCCAGCAGCCAACTCCTCCCAGGAACCGACGAACTGAACACTGAAGCTTTCTTT. This gives the protein CASSQLLPGTDELNTEAFF.

This clone was counted a few times. The chain joins TRBV5-1 to TRBJ2-1, with TRBD2 as a possible D gene (7 bases). From germline, CDR1 is SGHRS and CDR2 YFSETQ. The CDR3 loop spans 15 amino acids. V lost 4 bases and J 4 bases, leaving 15 bases between the germline ends. The CDR3 region is CASSIQGGSYNEQFF. The CDR3 bases are TGCGCCAGCAGCATACAGGGAGGGTCATACAATGAGCAGTTCTTC.

V usage is TRBV2 and J usage is TRBJ2-5, with TRBD2 as a possible D gene (6 bases). Germline V gene lookup returns CDR1 SNHLY and CDR2 FYNNEI. This CDR3 is 14 amino acids long. The germline V and J ends were trimmed by 3 bases and 4 bases, with 12 bases remaining between them. The DNA of the CDR3 is TGTGCCAGCAGTGATAGGACTACCGTAGAGACCCAGTACTTC. This sequence encodes CASSDRTTVETQYF.

The chain has TRBV12-5 and TRBJ2-3, with D maybe TRBD2 (6 bases). V lost 5 bases and J lost 1, with 16 bases in between. Per germline, CDR1 LGHNT and CDR2 FRNRAP. This CDR3 contains 16 residues. The CDR3 protein is CASGTDRRLGTDTQYF. Here the CDR3 DNA reads TGTGCTAGTGGTACTGACCGTAGACTAGGCACAGATACGCAGTATTTT.

This clone was counted a single time. The V and J genes are TRBV9 and TRBJ2-3, with 9 bases lining up with TRBD2. The CDR3 extends over 17 amino acids. Trimming took 0 bases from V and 2 from J; bases not matched to a gene: 7. The V gene's germline CDR1 is SGDLS and CDR2 YYNGEE. The CDR3 sequence is CASSVGEVAGVTDTQYF. Written as DNA, the CDR3 is TGTGCCAGCAGCGTAGGAGAGGTAGCGGGGGTCACAGATACGCAGTATTTT.

The rearrangement links TRBV29-1 to TRBJ2-2; TRBD1 aligns across 8 bases. Germline CDR1 reads SQVTM; CDR2 reads ANQGSEA. The CDR3 is 14 residues long. The junction had 8 bases not matched to a gene; V was cut back by 7 bases and J by 4 bases. The CDR3 sequence: CSGGPDRATGELFF. The CDR3 DNA is TGCAGCGGGGGACCGGACAGGGCCACCGGGGAGCTGTTTTTT.

This rearrangement joins TRBV11-2 to TRBJ1-4; 10 nucleotides line up with TRBD1. The V and J ends lost 3 bases and 9 bases, in that order; junction bases with no gene match: 10. Germline CDR1 SGHAT, CDR2 FQNNGV. The CDR3 covers 16 residues. CDR3 in amino acids: CASSLRTGGFGQKLFF. CDR3 DNA sequence: TGTGCCAGCAGCTTGAGGACAGGGGGATTTGGGCAAAAACTGTTTTTT.

Notes on this clone: Its ends do not fully match the called genes, so a read error is possible. V usage is TRBV28 and J usage is TRBJ2-7; D possibly corresponds to TRBD2 (6 bases). The CDR3 runs to 13 residues. Per the germline V gene, CDR1 is MDHEN and CDR2 is SYDVKM. CDR3 DNA sequence: TGTGCCAGCAGTTACCGGGACTCCGACGAGCAGTACTTC. Translated, it gives CASSYRDSDEQYF.

V usage is TRBV7-2 and J usage is TRBJ2-1, with 13 bases fitting TRBD2. The CDR3 loop spans 15 amino acids. The V gene's germline CDR1 is SGHTA and CDR2 FQGNSA. After removal of 4 bases from V and 4 bases from J, the junction contained 1 base not matched to a gene. Written as DNA, the CDR3 is TGTGCCAGCAGCTGGACTAGCGGGGGTTACAATGAGCAGTTCTTC. Protein sequence: CASSWTSGGYNEQFF. Full variable domain (remainder filled in from reference TRBV7-2 and TRBJ2-1): GAGVSQSPSNKVTEKGKDVELRCDPISGHTALYWYRQSLGQGLEFLIYFQGNSAPDKSGLPSDRFSAERTGGSVSTLTIQRTQQEDSAVYLCASSWTSGGYNEQFFGPGTRLTVL.

The CDR3 reads CASSVEDSWETQYF. The CDR3 DNA sequence: TGTGCCAGCAGCGTAGAAGATAGCTGGGAGACCCAGTACTTC. The J gene is TRBJ2-5, the V gene TRBV9; D gene uncertain. Germline CDR1 is SGDLS and CDR2 is YYNGEE. With 0 bases removed from V and 5 bases from J, the gap between germline ends came to 11 bases. The CDR3 is 14 residues long. The full variable domain, with the rest looked up from reference TRBV9 and TRBJ2-5, is DSGVTQTPKHLITATGQRVTLRCSPRSGDLSVYWYQQSLDQGLQFLIQYYNGEERAKGNILERFSAQQFPDLHSELNLSSLELGDSALYFCASSVEDSWETQYFGPGTRLLVL.

The rearrangement links TRBV18 to TRBJ1-1; D unclear. The CDR3 consists of 13 residues. Germline CDR1 KGHSH, CDR2 LQKENI. V lost 6 bases and J lost 6, with 14 bases in between. The CDR3 DNA reads TGTGCCAGCTCCCCTACGGTTGGAGCTGAAGCTTTCTTT. Protein product: CASSPTVGAEAFF.

This chain links TRBV5-4 with TRBJ2-2; perhaps TRBD2 as D (5 bases). This CDR3 is 13 amino acids long. The germline gives CDR1 SGHNT, CDR2 YYREEE (reference sequence). Trimming stripped 7 bases from V and 1 base from J, with 8 bases between. CDR3 sequence reads: CASDGENTGELFF. In DNA form, the CDR3 reads TGTGCCAGCGACGGGGAGAACACCGGGGAGCTGTTTTTT.